This TCR beta chain was captured by sequencing in a study of neurological immune-mediated disorders. This clonotype has a count of ten or more. Per sequencing run, 15-18 subjects together gave over 200 million TCR-beta sequences. TCRdb independently ran MiXCR on the 5' RACE reads; one entry per CDR3 protein. The profile shows 45,000 or so distinct CDR3 sequences, about 6% of them singletons. This CDR3 spans 16 amino acids. Trimming removed 0 bases from V and 7 bases from J, with 15 bases in between. Germline values: CDR1 LGHNA, CDR2 YNFKEQ. The origin of this receptor is a woman aged 40 to 50 in good health. The sequenced sample consisted of CD4+ T cells from blood. The chain employs TRBV4-2 and TRBJ2-2; maybe TRBD1 (6 bases). CDR3 region: CASSQDPDRGGGELFF. The CDR3 DNA sequence: TGTGCCAGCAGCCAAGATCCGGACAGAGGGGGCGGGGAGCTGTTTTTT.